This entry describes one T cell receptor beta chain. This record belongs to a study of response to subunit inactivated influenza vaccine. TCRdb used MiXCR to reprocess the RT-PCR reads, holding one entry per CDR3 protein. The sample consists of approximately 500,000 distinct CDR3 sequences, around 25% of them appearing once. Losses at the gene ends were 5 bases for V and 3 bases for J; bases not matched to a gene: 5. The CDR3 is made up of 14 amino acids. This sample was also put to use in a study of T cells expressing NK-cell markers. That study reports: TCR beta libraries carry UMIs added by 5'RACE template switching. Sorted T-cell subsets CD3+CD56+NKG2C+, CD3+CD56+NKG2C- and CD3+CD56-NKG2C+ were TCR beta-sequenced. One of eight sequenced donors was HCMV-seronegative; the other seven were seropositive. Several experiments added an anti-gamma-delta TCR antibody to sort only alpha-beta TCR T cells. For several donors, these clonotypes were likewise the leading ones in the CD3+CD56-NKG2C+ fraction.

The sequences come from CD4+ T cells sorted from PBMCs, collected approximately 12 days after vaccination. This clonotype was obtained from a man in his forties or fifties who received an inactivated influenza vaccine. The chain joins TRBV12-3 or TRBV12-4 to TRBJ2-7, with 9 bases lining up with TRBD1. The CDR3 DNA reads as TGTGCCAGCAGTAACACAGGGGGCCTCTACGAGCAGTACTTC. This codes for CASSNTGGLYEQYF.